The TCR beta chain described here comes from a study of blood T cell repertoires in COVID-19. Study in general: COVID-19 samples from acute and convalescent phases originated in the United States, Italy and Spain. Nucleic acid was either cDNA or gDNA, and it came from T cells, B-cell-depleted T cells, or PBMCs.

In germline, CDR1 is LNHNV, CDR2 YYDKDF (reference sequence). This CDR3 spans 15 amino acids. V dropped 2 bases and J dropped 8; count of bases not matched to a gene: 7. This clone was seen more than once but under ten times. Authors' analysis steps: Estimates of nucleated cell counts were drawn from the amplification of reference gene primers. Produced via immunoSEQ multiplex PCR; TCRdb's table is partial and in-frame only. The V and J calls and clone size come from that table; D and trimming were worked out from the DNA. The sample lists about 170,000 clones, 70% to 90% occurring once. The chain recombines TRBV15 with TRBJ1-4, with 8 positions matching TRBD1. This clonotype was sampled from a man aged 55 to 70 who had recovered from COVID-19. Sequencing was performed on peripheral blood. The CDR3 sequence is CATSRTLDRDEKLFF. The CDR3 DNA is TGTGCCACCAGCAGAACCTTGGACAGGGACGAAAAACTGTTTTTT. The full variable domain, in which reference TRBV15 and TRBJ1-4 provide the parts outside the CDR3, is DAMVIQNPRYQVTQFGKPVTLSCSQTLNHNVMYWYQQKSSQAPKLLFHYYDKDFNNEADTPDNFQSRRPNTSFCFLDIRSPGLGDTAMYLCATSRTLDRDEKLFFGSGTQLSVL.